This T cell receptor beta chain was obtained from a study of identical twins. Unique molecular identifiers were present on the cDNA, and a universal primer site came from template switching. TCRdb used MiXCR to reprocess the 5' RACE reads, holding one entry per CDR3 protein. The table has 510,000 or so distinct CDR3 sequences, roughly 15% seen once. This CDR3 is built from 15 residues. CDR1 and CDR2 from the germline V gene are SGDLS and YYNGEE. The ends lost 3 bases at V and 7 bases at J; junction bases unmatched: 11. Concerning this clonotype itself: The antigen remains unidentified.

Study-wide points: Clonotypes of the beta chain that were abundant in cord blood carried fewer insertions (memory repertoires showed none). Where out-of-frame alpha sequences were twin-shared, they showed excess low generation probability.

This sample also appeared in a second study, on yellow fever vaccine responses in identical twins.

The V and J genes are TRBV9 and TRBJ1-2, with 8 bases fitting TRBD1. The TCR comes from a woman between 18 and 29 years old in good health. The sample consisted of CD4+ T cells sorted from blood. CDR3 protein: CASSDAGTGVSGYTF. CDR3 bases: TGTGCCAGCAGCGATGCCGGGACAGGAGTCTCTGGCTACACCTTC.